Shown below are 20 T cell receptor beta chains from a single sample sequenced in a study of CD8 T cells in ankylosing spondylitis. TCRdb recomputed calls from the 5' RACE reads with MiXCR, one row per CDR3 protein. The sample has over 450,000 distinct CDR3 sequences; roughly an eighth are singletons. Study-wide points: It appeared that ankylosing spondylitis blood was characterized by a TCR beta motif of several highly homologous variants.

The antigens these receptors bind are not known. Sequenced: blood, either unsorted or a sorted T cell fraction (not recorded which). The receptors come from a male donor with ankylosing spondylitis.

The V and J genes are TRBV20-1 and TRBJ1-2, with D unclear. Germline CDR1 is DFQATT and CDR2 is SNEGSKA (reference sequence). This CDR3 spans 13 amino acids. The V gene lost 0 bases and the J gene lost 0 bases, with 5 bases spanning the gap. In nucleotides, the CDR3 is TGCAGTGCTAGAGACACCACTAACTATGGCTACACCTTC. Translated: CSARDTTNYGYTF.

The CDR3 protein is CSANGRYNEQFF. In DNA, the CDR3 is TGCAGTGCAAACGGACGATACAATGAGCAGTTCTTC. The genes are TRBV20-1 and TRBJ2-1, with D unresolved. Trimming stripped 6 bases from V and 4 bases from J, with 10 bases between. Germline assignment: CDR1 DFQATT and CDR2 SNEGSKA (reference sequence). The CDR3 covers 12 residues.

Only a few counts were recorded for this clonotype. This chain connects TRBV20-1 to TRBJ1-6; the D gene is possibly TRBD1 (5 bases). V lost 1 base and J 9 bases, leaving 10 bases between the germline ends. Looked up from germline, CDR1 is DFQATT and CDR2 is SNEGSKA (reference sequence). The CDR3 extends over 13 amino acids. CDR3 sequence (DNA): TGCAGTGCTAGAGGTCTGGGGACTTCACCCCTCCACTTT. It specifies CSARGLGTSPLHF.

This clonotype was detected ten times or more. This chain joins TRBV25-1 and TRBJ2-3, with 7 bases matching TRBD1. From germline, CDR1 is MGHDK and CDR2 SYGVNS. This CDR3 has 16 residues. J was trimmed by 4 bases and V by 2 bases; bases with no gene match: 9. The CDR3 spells CASSEPQWGQSDTQYF. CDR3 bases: TGTGCCAGCAGTGAACCCCAGTGGGGACAGTCAGATACGCAGTATTTT. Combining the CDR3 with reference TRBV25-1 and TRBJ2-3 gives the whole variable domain EADIYQTPRYLVIGTGKKITLECSQTMGHDKMYWYQQDPGMELHLIHYSYGVNSTEKGDLSSESTVSRIRTEHFPLTLESARPSHTSQYLCASSEPQWGQSDTQYFGPGTRLTVL.

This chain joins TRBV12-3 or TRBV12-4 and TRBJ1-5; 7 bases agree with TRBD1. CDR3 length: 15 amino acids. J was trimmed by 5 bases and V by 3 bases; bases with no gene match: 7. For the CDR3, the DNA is TGTGCCAGCAGTTTCCACAGGGGAGGGTATCAGCCCCAGCATTTT. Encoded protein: CASSFHRGGYQPQHF.

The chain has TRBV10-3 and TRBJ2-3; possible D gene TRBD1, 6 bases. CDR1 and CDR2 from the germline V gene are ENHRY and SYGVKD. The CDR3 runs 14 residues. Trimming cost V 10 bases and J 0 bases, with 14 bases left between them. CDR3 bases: TGTGCCAGCAAACCGGGACACAGCACAGATACGCAGTATTTT. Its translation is CASKPGHSTDTQYF.

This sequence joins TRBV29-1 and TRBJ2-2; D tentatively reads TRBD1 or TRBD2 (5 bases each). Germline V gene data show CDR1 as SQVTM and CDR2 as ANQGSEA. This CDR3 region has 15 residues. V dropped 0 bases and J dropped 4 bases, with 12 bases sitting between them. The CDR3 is CSVEERGAGTGELFF. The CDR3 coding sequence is TGCAGCGTTGAAGAACGAGGGGCAGGCACCGGGGAGCTGTTTTTT.

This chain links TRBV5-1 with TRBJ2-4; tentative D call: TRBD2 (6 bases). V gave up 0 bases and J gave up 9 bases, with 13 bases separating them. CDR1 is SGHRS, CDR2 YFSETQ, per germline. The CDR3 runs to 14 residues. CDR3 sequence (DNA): TGCGCCAGCAGCTTGGGGGACTGGGCCACCATTCAGTACTTC. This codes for CASSLGDWATIQYF.

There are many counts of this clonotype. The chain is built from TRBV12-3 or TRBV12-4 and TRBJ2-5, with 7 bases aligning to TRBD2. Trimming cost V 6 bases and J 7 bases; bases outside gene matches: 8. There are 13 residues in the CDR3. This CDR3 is CASRIAGPGTQYF. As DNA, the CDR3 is TGTGCCAGCAGAATAGCGGGCCCGGGGACCCAGTACTTC.

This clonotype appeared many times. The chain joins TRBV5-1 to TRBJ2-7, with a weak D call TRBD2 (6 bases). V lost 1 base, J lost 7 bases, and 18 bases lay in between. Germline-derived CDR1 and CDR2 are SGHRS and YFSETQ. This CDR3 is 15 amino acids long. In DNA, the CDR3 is TGCGCCAGCAGCTTGCCGGGAGCTTTGGGTTTGGAGCAGTACTTC. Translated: CASSLPGALGLEQYF.

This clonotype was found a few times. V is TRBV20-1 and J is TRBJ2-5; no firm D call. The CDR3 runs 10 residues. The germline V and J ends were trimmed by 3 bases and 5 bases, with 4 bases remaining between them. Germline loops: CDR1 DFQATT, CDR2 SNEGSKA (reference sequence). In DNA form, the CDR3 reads TGCAGTGCTAGTGGCGAGACCCAGTACTTC. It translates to CSASGETQYF.

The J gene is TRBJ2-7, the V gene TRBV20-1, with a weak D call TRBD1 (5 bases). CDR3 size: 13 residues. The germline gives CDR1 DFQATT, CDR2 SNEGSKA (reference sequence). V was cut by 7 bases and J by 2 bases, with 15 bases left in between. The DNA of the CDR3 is TGCAGTGGCCGAACGACAGAGCCCTACGAGCAGTACTTC. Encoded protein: CSGRTTEPYEQYF.

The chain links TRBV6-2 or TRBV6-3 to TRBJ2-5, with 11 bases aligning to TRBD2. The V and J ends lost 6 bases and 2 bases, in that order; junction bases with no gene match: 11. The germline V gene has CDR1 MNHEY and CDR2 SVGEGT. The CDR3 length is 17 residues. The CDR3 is CASRYRGLAGGQETQYF. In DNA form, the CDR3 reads TGTGCCAGCAGGTACAGAGGGCTAGCGGGAGGTCAAGAGACCCAGTACTTC.

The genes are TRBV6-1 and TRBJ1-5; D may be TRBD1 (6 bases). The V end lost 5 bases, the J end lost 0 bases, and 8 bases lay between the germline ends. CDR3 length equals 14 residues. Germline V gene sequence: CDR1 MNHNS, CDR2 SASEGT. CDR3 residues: CASSRGDSNQPQHF. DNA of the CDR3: TGTGCCAGCAGTAGGGGGGATAGCAATCAGCCCCAGCATTTT.

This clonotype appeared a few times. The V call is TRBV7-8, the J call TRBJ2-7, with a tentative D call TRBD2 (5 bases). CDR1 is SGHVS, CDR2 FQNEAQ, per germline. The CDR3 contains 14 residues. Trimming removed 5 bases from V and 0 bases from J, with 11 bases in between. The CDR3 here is CASSLGLFSYEQYF. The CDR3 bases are TGTGCCAGCAGCCTAGGACTGTTCTCCTACGAGCAGTACTTC.

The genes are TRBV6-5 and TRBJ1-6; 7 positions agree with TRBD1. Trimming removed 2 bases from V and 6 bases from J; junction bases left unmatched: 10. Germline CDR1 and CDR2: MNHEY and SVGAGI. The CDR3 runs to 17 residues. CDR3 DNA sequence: TGTGCCAGCAGTTACGGCGGCAGGGGGTTTCGTAATTCACCCCTCCACTTT. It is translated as CASSYGGRGFRNSPLHF.

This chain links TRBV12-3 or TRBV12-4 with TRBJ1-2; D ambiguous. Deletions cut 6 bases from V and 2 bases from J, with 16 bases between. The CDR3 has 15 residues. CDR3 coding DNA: TGTGCCAGCAGCACTACAGCAGCCCCCAACTATGGCTACACCTTC. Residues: CASSTTAAPNYGYTF.

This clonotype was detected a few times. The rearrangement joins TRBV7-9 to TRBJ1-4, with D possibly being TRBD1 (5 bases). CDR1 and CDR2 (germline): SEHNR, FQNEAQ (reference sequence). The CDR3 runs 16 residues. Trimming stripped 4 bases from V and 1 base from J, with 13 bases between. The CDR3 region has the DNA TGTGCCAGCAGCTCAGAGGGGTCAAAAACTAATGAAAAACTGTTTTTT. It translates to CASSSEGSKTNEKLFF.

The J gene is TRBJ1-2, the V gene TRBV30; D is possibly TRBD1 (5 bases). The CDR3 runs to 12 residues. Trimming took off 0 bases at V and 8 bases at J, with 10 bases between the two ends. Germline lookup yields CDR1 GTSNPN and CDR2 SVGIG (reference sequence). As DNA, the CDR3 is TGTGCCTGGAGTGTACTGACAGAAGGCTACACCTTC. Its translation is CAWSVLTEGYTF.

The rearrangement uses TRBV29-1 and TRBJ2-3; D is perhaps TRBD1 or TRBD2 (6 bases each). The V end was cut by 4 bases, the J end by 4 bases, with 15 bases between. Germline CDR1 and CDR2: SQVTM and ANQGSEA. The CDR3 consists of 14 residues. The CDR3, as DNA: TGCAGCGTTGTAGGGGGGCGCAGCCCAGATACGCAGTATTTT. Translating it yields CSVVGGRSPDTQYF.